The T cell receptor beta chain described here comes from a study of CXCR3-negative and CXCR3-positive naive CD8 T cells. Carrying UMI labels, the TRB cDNA libraries were prepared through 5' RACE. TCRdb reprocessed the 5' RACE reads and keeps a single row for each CDR3 protein, giving no DNA. The listing contains about 82,000 distinct CDR3 sequences. CDR3 length equals 11 residues. From germline, CDR1 is SNHLY and CDR2 FYNNEI. The chain uses TRBV2 and TRBJ2-7. Source material: naive CXCR3- CD8+ T cells from blood. As for subset: CD45RO-CCR7+CD27+CD95- naive CD8+ T cells lacking CXCR3 (TNR3-). The clonotype comes from a human donor in good health. Some clones in this sample may be carry-over from other donors' samples. This CDR3 reads CASSRSYEQYF.